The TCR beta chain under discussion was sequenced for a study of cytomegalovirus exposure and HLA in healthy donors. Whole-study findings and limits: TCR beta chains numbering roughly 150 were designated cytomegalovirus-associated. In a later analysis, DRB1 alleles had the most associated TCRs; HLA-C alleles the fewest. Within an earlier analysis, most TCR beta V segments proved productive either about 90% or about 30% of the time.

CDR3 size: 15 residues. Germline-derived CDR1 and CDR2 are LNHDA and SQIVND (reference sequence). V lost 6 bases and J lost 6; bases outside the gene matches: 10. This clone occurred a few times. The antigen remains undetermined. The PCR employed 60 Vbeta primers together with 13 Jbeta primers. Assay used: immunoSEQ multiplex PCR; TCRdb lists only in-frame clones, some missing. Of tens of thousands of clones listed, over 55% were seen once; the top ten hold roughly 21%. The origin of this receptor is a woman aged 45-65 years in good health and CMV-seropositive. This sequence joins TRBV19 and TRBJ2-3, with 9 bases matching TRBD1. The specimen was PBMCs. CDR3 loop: CASSQTGGGLDTQYF. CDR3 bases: TGTGCCAGTAGCCAGACAGGGGGGGGGTTGGATACGCAGTATTTT.